The 5 T cell receptor beta chains below all came from one sample that was sequenced in a study of T cells after yellow fever vaccination (dated 2019 in TCRdb). Sample treatment or condition, as interpreted from the label and publication: live attenuated yellow fever vaccine strain. The library was produced with 5' RACE. Sequencer: Illumina HiSeq 2500. TCRdb took the public reads, trimmed them with fastp at Q25, ran MiXCR for clone calling and kept in-frame beta chains. Under each unique CDR3 protein, matching rows form one entry showing the most common genes and DNA. Present in this sample are 600,000 to 750,000 distinct CDR3 sequences, more than 9% of which were seen just once. Clones ranked in the top ten supply about 16% of the sample. The sample in question was PBMCs, obtained on the day of the yellow fever booster vaccination. These receptors were collected from a man aged 25 to 40 who received the YFV17D yellow fever vaccine.

This chain joins TRBV5-6 and TRBJ2-5, with D unclear. The germline gives CDR1 SGHDT, CDR2 YYEEEE. The CDR3 runs to 15 residues. The V end was cut by 4 bases, the J end by 2 bases, with 15 bases between. Here the CDR3 reads CASSNVGREQETQYF. CDR3 DNA: TGTGCCAGCAGCAATGTTGGTCGCGAACAAGAGACCCAGTACTTC.

V usage is TRBV7-2 and J usage is TRBJ2-2, with TRBD2 matching over 10 bases. The germline CDR1 and CDR2 sequences are SGHTA and FQGNSA. This CDR3 spans 14 amino acids. V lost 5 bases, J lost 6 bases, and 3 bases stayed unmatched. This CDR3 reads CASSPSGRAGELFF. CDR3 in DNA: TGTGCCAGCAGCCCGAGCGGGAGGGCCGGGGAGCTGTTTTTT.

The sample holds a few counts of this clonotype. The V gene is TRBV4-3, the J gene TRBJ2-4; TRBD2 aligns across 11 bases. Germline CDR1 LGHNA, CDR2 YSLEER. V was clipped by 2 bases and J by 7 bases; unmatched bases: 10. The CDR3 contains 17 residues. CDR3 sequence reads: CASSQTSGSGGRNIQYF. The CDR3 coding sequence is TGCGCCAGCAGCCAAACTAGCGGGAGTGGAGGGAGGAACATTCAGTACTTC.

The gene calls are TRBV6-5 and TRBJ2-3; D gene ambiguous. The germline V gene has CDR1 MNHEY and CDR2 SVGAGI. The ends were cut back, 6 bases at V and 7 bases at J, with 11 bases in the middle. CDR3 size: 12 residues. CDR3 residues: CASSPGRYTQYF. DNA of the CDR3: TGTGCCAGCAGCCCCGGGCGATATACGCAGTATTTT.

The rearrangement uses TRBV27 and TRBJ2-5; 10 positions match TRBD2. With 5 bases clipped from V and 1 base from J, the junction kept 7 bases outside the gene matches. Germline assignment: CDR1 MNHEY and CDR2 SMNVEV (reference sequence). The CDR3 length is 16 residues. DNA of the CDR3: TGTGCCAGCAGTCCGTTAGCGGGAGGCCCCCAAGAGACCCAGTACTTC. This encodes CASSPLAGGPQETQYF.